This is a list of T cell receptor beta chains from one sample in a study of neurological immune-mediated disorders. Using its own MiXCR run on the 5' RACE reads, TCRdb lists one record per CDR3 protein. Of under 60,000 distinct CDR3 sequences in the sample, over 4.5% were seen once. Specimen: CD4+ T cells from blood. The receptors stem from a woman aged 18-35 years with multiple sclerosis. Each CDR3 is given with its conserved first and last residue. A D gene is named only where the DNA matches it firmly. Clone size is shown for a subset of rows, as once, few, many or a class of expanded clone.

v_gene,j_gene,abundance,d_gene,len,CDR3aa,CDR3nt
TRBV27,TRBJ2-2,many,NA,15,CASQNGHLNTGELFF,TGTGCCAGCCAAAACGGGCACTTGAACACCGGGGAGCTGTTTTTT
TRBV29-1,TRBJ1-1,many,TRBD1,12,CSVGQGNTEAFF,TGCAGCGTGGGACAGGGAAACACTGAAGCTTTCTTT
TRBV12-3/TRBV12-4,TRBJ2-1,many,NA,14,CASSAWFGNGEQFF,TGTGCCAGCAGTGCATGGTTTGGGAACGGTGAGCAGTTCTTC
TRBV20-1,TRBJ2-1,many,TRBD2,15,CSARVSGRAYNEQFF,TGCAGTGCTAGAGTAAGCGGGAGGGCCTACAATGAGCAGTTCTTC
TRBV5-1,TRBJ2-2,many,NA,17,CASSLGQISRRTGELFF,TGCGCCAGCAGCTTGGGCCAGATCTCCCGCCGGACCGGGGAGCTGTTTTTT
TRBV15,TRBJ2-3,many,TRBD2,17,CATSRLYPGRGGDTQYF,TGTGCCACCAGCAGACTTTACCCCGGACGGGGGGGTGATACGCAGTATTTT
TRBV7-2,TRBJ2-3,many,TRBD2,16,CASSPRTSGRSDTQYF,TGTGCCAGCAGCCCCCGGACTAGCGGGAGATCAGATACGCAGTATTTT
TRBV7-8,TRBJ2-5,many,NA,15,CASSLRESFYETQYF,TGTGCCAGCAGCCTCAGGGAGAGTTTCTACGAGACCCAGTACTTC
TRBV18,TRBJ2-3,NA,NA,13,CASSLDVADTQYF,TGTGCCAGCTCACTGGACGTCGCAGATACGCAGTATTTT
TRBV12-3/TRBV12-4,TRBJ2-1,many,NA,14,CASSASRLVDEQFF,TGTGCCAGCAGTGCATCCCGACTAGTCGATGAGCAGTTCTTC
TRBV12-5,TRBJ1-5,many,NA,17,CASGLVNGRYSNQPQHF,TGTGCTAGTGGTTTGGTAAACGGGAGATATAGCAATCAGCCCCAGCATTTT
TRBV12-3/TRBV12-4,TRBJ1-2,NA,NA,15,CASSLARPGSRGYTF,TGTGCCAGCAGTTTAGCGCGGCCAGGTTCGCGCGGCTACACCTTC
TRBV10-3,TRBJ1-1,medium-sized,NA,13,CASAGTLNTEAFF,TGTGCCAGCGCCGGGACATTGAACACTGAAGCTTTCTTT
TRBV20-1,TRBJ2-1,NA,NA,14,CSARRSGNYNEQFF,TGCAGTGCTAGACGTAGCGGAAACTACAATGAGCAGTTCTTC
TRBV7-2,TRBJ1-2,many,NA,14,CASTAGRMNYGYTF,TGTGCCAGCACCGCGGGACGGATGAACTATGGCTACACCTTC
TRBV19,TRBJ2-1,few,NA,13,CASSRTTSLEQFF,TGTGCCAGTAGTAGGACCACATCGCTTGAGCAGTTCTTC
TRBV2,TRBJ2-4,few,NA,13,CASSESAKNIQYF,TGTGCCAGCAGTGAATCAGCCAAAAACATTCAGTACTTC
TRBV12-3/TRBV12-4,TRBJ1-4,many,NA,15,CASSPTQEGYEKLFF,TGTGCCAGCAGCCCTACACAGGAGGGGTATGAAAAACTGTTTTTT
TRBV5-5,TRBJ2-1,many,NA,15,CASLERPSSYNEQFF,TGTGCCAGCTTGGAACGGCCAAGCTCCTACAATGAGCAGTTCTTC
TRBV4-3,TRBJ1-4,few,NA,16,CASSQEGGGTNEKLFF,TGCGCCAGCAGCCAAGAGGGGGGGGGAACTAATGAAAAACTGTTTTTT
TRBV19,TRBJ1-5,NA,TRBD1,16,CASSVGPGQLNQPQHF,TGTGCCAGTAGTGTTGGACCGGGACAGTTAAATCAGCCCCAGCATTTT
TRBV5-6,TRBJ1-1,many,TRBD1,14,CASRVGQPNTEAFF,TGTGCCAGCAGGGTGGGACAGCCGAACACTGAAGCTTTCTTT
TRBV5-1,TRBJ1-1,many,TRBD1,16,CASSYGTGKVNTEAFF,TGCGCCAGCAGCTACGGGACAGGGAAGGTTAACACTGAAGCTTTCTTT
TRBV11-2,TRBJ2-4,many,NA,18,CASSLNRTVPKAKNIQYF,TGTGCCAGCAGCTTAAATCGAACAGTACCTAAAGCCAAAAACATTCAGTACTTC
TRBV9,TRBJ2-1,NA,NA,17,CASSPLAGLGAYNEQFF,TGTGCCAGCAGCCCCCTTGCAGGGCTCGGCGCCTACAATGAGCAGTTCTTC
TRBV3-1,TRBJ2-5,many,TRBD2,16,CASSQPWPLAGETQYF,TGTGCCAGCAGCCAGCCCTGGCCCCTAGCGGGGGAGACCCAGTACTTC
TRBV20-1,TRBJ2-1,many,TRBD2,20,CSARAQPGLAGSGSYNEQFF,TGCAGTGCTAGAGCTCAGCCGGGACTAGCGGGATCAGGATCCTACAATGAGCAGTTCTTC
TRBV28,TRBJ1-2,NA,NA,14,CASSLYDRVYGYTF,TGTGCCAGCAGTTTATACGACAGAGTCTATGGCTACACCTTC
TRBV5-1,TRBJ2-3,many,NA,15,CASSLRGGRGDTQYF,TGCGCCAGCAGCTTAAGGGGGGGCCGGGGAGATACGCAGTATTTT
TRBV12-3/TRBV12-4,TRBJ1-3,many,TRBD1,16,CASSLRAGGARNTIYF,TGTGCCAGCAGTTTGAGGGCAGGGGGCGCCAGAAACACCATATATTTT
TRBV4-1,TRBJ1-5,many,NA,16,CASSQWPGDSNQPQHF,TGCGCCAGCAGCCAATGGCCAGGGGATAGCAATCAGCCCCAGCATTTT
TRBV18,TRBJ2-5,many,NA,15,CASSPLGSGPETQYF,TGTGCCAGCTCACCACTCGGGAGCGGGCCGGAGACCCAGTACTTC
TRBV29-1,TRBJ1-3,many,NA,13,CSVASAGGNTIYF,TGCAGCGTTGCGTCGGCAGGAGGAAACACCATATATTTT
TRBV6-5,TRBJ1-2,many,NA,13,CASSYGANYGYTF,TGTGCCAGCAGTTACGGAGCTAACTATGGCTACACCTTC
TRBV10-3,TRBJ2-7,many,TRBD1,14,CAISGGTGDGEQYF,TGTGCCATCAGTGGGGGGACAGGGGACGGCGAGCAGTACTTC
TRBV7-9,TRBJ1-1,few,NA,13,CASSRDKNTEAFF,TGTGCCAGCAGCCGGGACAAGAACACTGAAGCTTTCTTT
TRBV18,TRBJ2-5,few,NA,15,CASSPPATRQETQYF,TGTGCCAGCTCACCACCCGCTACCAGGCAAGAGACCCAGTACTTC
TRBV13,TRBJ2-3,NA,NA,15,CASSTGLFGTDTQYF,TGTGCCAGCAGCACAGGACTATTCGGCACAGATACGCAGTATTTT
TRBV5-4,TRBJ2-1,few,TRBD1,14,CASPSGDRGNEQFF,TGTGCCAGCCCTTCCGGGGACAGGGGGAATGAGCAGTTCTTC
TRBV20-1,TRBJ2-5,many,NA,14,CSASSGTRTATQYF,TGCAGTGCCAGCTCGGGAACCCGGACAGCGACCCAGTACTTC
TRBV28,TRBJ1-5,many,NA,14,CASCGVISNQPQHF,TGTGCCAGCTGTGGGGTCATTAGCAATCAGCCCCAGCATTTT
TRBV18,TRBJ1-2,few,NA,14,CASSQPGTNYGYTF,TGTGCCAGCTCACAACCCGGGACGAACTATGGCTACACCTTC
TRBV12-3/TRBV12-4,TRBJ1-5,many,NA,17,CASSFDMSAPPNQPQHF,TGTGCCAGCAGTTTTGATATGAGCGCCCCCCCAAATCAGCCCCAGCATTTT
TRBV28,TRBJ1-5,many,NA,15,CASSLGVNSNQPQHF,TGTGCCAGCAGTTTAGGCGTTAATAGCAATCAGCCCCAGCATTTT
TRBV7-6,TRBJ2-1,many,TRBD1,16,CASSLPPGQTYNEQFF,TGTGCCAGCAGCCTCCCTCCGGGACAGACCTACAATGAGCAGTTCTTC
TRBV3-1,TRBJ1-6,many,TRBD1,14,CASSANRGLSPLHF,TGTGCCAGCAGCGCAAACAGGGGACTTTCGCCCCTCCACTTT
TRBV29-1,TRBJ2-7,many,NA,17,CSVGRARIGAVQYEQYF,TGCAGCGTTGGCCGAGCCAGGATAGGGGCAGTCCAGTACGAGCAGTACTTC
TRBV9,TRBJ2-6,many,TRBD1,19,CASSDLRTGGISGANVLTF,TGTGCCAGCAGCGACCTAAGGACAGGGGGCATCTCTGGGGCCAACGTCCTGACTTTC
TRBV12-3/TRBV12-4,TRBJ1-2,many,TRBD1,13,CASKGDRNHGYTF,TGTGCCAGCAAAGGGGACAGAAACCATGGCTACACCTTC
TRBV6-1,TRBJ1-5,many,NA,15,CASSEARIQGQPQHF,TGTGCCAGCAGTGAAGCGCGAATCCAAGGTCAGCCCCAGCATTTT
TRBV6-5,TRBJ1-4,many,NA,14,CASSRTSTNEKLFF,TGTGCCAGCAGTCGTACAAGCACTAATGAAAAACTGTTTTTT
TRBV5-4,TRBJ2-7,NA,TRBD1,17,CASSFDRGGPISYEQYF,TGTGCCAGCAGCTTCGACAGGGGGGGTCCTATCTCCTACGAGCAGTACTTC